The source of this TCR beta chain is a study of T cells in Graves' hyperthyroidism and ophthalmopathy (dated by TCRdb to the late 2010s). Broadly, across the study: Peripheral blood was collected at initial diagnosis, before any treatment. To identify TCR V-J signatures that set the groups apart, the researchers used a discovery cohort of about a hundred patients, made up of 43 with Graves' ophthalmopathy and 57 with stable Graves' hyperthyroidism. In addition, the study compared T-cell repertoires in thyroid tissue and in blood from roughly six Graves' hyperthyroidism patients. Following sampling, methimazole starting at 30 mg daily was given to hyperthyroidism patients, and high-dose intravenous methylprednisolone was given to ophthalmopathy patients. An independent validation cohort of around 19 hyperthyroidism patients and approximately 17 patients who later progressed to ophthalmopathy tested prospective prediction of ophthalmopathy. For training and testing, the 100 or so patients in the discovery cohort were randomly divided in a 7:3 ratio. According to the paper, TCR Vbeta CDR3 sequencing was carried out on about 140 peripheral blood samples, which came from approximately 41 ophthalmopathy, approximately 72 hyperthyroidism and approximately 17 progressor patients.

This clonotype has a count of ten or more. Its antigen target is currently unknown. Base qualities are not at hand, and no much larger clone is one base apart. Trimming costs V 5 bases and J 0 bases, and their ends lie 10 bases apart. From cysteine to phenylalanine, the CDR3 is 14 amino acids long. Only the CDR3 DNA is retained, 42 bases long and in frame from the first base. Beyond this particular receptor, the publication reports: Most expanded thyroid clonotypes (frequency above 0.001) were also detected in blood, a finding suggesting that blood repertoires may reflect thyroid immune responses. In validation, the model predicted progression to ophthalmopathy a median of roughly 6.5 months before onset, with approximately 71% sensitivity and nearly 75% specificity. A 13 V-J signature model separated ophthalmopathy from stable hyperthyroidism, with nearly 90% sensitivity and around 84% specificity in cross-validation and 80%/75% in testing. No statistical method was used to set the sample size in advance, and investigators knew the group allocation.

The TCR beta CDR3 regions were amplified from RNA transcripts. The first round of RT-PCR for the TCR CDR3 was performed with the HTBI primer set and the Qiagen OneStep RT-PCR kit. Libraries were constructed in a second round of multiplex PCR, after which size selection and purification were performed. Paired-end sequencing of the libraries was performed with 100 bp reads on an Illumina HiSeq2000. The authors processed their data as follows. SOAPnuke was used to process the raw data, throwing out any read that contained adapters or uncalled bases, had a mean Phred below 15, or lacked an exact constant-primer or identifier match. High-quality paired reads were merged with COPE v1.2.5, and unique nucleotide sequences were defined as clonotypes. MiTCR v1.1 was used to align clonotypes to the IMGT TRBV, TRBD and TRBJ reference segments. Analysis was restricted to V-J combinations with a frequency above 0.0001, which covered 98% to 99.2% of repertoires. The TCS score was defined as F50 (clonal expansion) divided by E x V (chaos), with BLOSUM62-based TCRdist calculated between CDR3 peptides within each V-J. Welch's t-statistics and random forest reduced roughly 500 V-J features to around 14, which were used in a naive Bayes classifier (R e1071). TCRdb reran the public reads through fastp at Q25 and MiXCR, keeping productive beta chains. Each CDR3 protein gets just one entry, which takes the most common genes and DNA from the rows behind it. The V and J calls and clone size come from TCRdb's table, not from the authors' own analysis. Present in this sample are 730,000 or so distinct CDR3 sequences, over 15% of which were seen just once. Of the sample, 16% is held by the ten largest clones.

Hyperthyroidism patients were newly diagnosed, had a disease duration of under 2 months, and were aged 18 to 65 years. The study excluded patients with uncontrolled infections, other autoimmune diseases, pregnancy or lactation. Diagnoses were based on clinical symptoms, serum thyroxine and TRAb, thyroid ultrasound and orbital computed tomography. Blood from progressor patients was collected at the time of first diagnosis with hyperthyroidism, before any ophthalmopathy symptoms had appeared. Ficoll-Paque density gradient centrifugation was used to isolate PBMCs from about 9 ml of fresh peripheral blood. Progressor patients were defined as those initially diagnosed with Graves' hyperthyroidism in whom ophthalmopathy developed during follow-up. Total RNA was extracted using Trizol reagent, and RNA quality was assessed on an Agilent 2100 Bioanalyzer.

The chain uses TRBV12-3 or TRBV12-4 and TRBJ1-1; too little of a D gene remains to name it. The sequenced sample was blood. This clonotype was obtained from a woman in her 50s with Graves' hyperthyroidism that later progressed to Graves' ophthalmopathy. The CDR3 region: CASSEVLMNTEAFF. The nucleotide sequence is given as TGTGCCAGCAGTGAGGTATTAATGAACACTGAAGCTTTCTTT.